This T cell receptor beta chain was obtained from a study of human T cells and chemical hapten exposure. The study, taken as a whole, reports: The study found that PT1 expanded TCR counts correlated positively with patch test score. Versus controls, expanded TCRs had significantly more large CDR3 similarity clusters.

Time point described: patch test 3, about 24 weeks after DPC sensitization. Specified treatment: therapeutic diphenylcyclopropenone sensitization with weekly scalp DPC. Unfractionated whole blood was the source of the extracted total RNA. This clonotype was found many times. Antigen unknown. This CDR3 contains 12 residues. V was trimmed by 0 bases and J by 9 bases, leaving 6 bases between them. CDR1 and CDR2 from the germline V gene are SGHDN and FVKESK. TCRdb passed the RACE reads through MiXCR, listing each CDR3 protein once. The repertoire holds approximately 80,000 distinct CDR3 sequences, with over 10% as singletons.

This material consisted of whole blood, taken in connection with sensitization to the hapten diphenylcyclopropenone (DPC). V is TRBV14 and J is TRBJ1-5; D is unresolved. The source is a woman between 50 and 59 years old with alopecia areata. Some clones in this sample may be carry-over from other donors' samples. CDR3 loop: CASSQDWGPQHF. The CDR3 DNA reads TGTGCCAGCAGCCAAGATTGGGGGCCCCAGCATTTT.